A single TCR beta chain is shown here with its context. Its antigen is still unknown. Time point of the sample: sample taken at primary tumor resection. No cell sorting; template was whole RNA from tumor, lung tissue or PBMC. MiXCR, run by TCRdb on the 5' RACE reads, gives a single entry per CDR3 protein. The sample yields tens of thousands of distinct CDR3 sequences, about 7.7% seen once. This sample was taken from a study of spatial heterogeneity in lung cancer. Study-wide findings and caveats: At resection, ubiquitous expanded tumor TCRs appeared in blood more than at follow-up.

V was shortened by 2 bases and J by 1 base, with 9 bases between the two germline ends. The CDR3 has 14 residues. Germline lookup yields CDR1 SGDLS and CDR2 YYNGEE. The clonotype originates from a female donor with early-stage non-small cell lung cancer. This chain connects TRBV9 to TRBJ2-5; D may be TRBD1 (6 bases). Sequences were derived from PBMCs, sampled at surgery. CDR3 in DNA: TGTGCCAGCAGCGTCACAGGGTCCCAAGAGACCCAGTACTTC. It is translated as CASSVTGSQETQYF.